The T cell receptor (beta chain) described here comes from a study of radiation and T cells in renal cell carcinoma. Whole-study findings and limits: From baseline, blood top tumor clonotypes peaked at 2 weeks post-radiation.

Time point defined: baseline pretreatment blood. Treatment meaning: 15 Gy SBRT to primary tumor, nephrectomy 4 weeks later. The patient's renal cell carcinoma had clear cell pathology. Germline V CDR1 and CDR2: SGHNT, YENEEA. Trimming took 5 bases from V and 2 from J, leaving 13 bases between them. The CDR3 loop spans 14 amino acids. In regard to this clone: Its antigen is unidentified.

Repertoires were generated with immunoSEQ multiplex PCR, while TCRdb's copy carries only in-frame clones and drops some. The repertoire holds 130,000 to 150,000 clones, with approximately 90% as singletons. The sample consisted of blood, taken from a patient whose treatment included radiotherapy and nephrectomy. V and J are TRBV11-3 and TRBJ2-7; tentatively, D is TRBD2 (5 bases). The sequence derives from a woman between 65 and 79 years old with renal cell carcinoma. The CDR3 region has the DNA TGTGCCAGCAGCCCTCGGACGGGAACCTACGAGCAGTACTTC. It translates to CASSPRTGTYEQYF.